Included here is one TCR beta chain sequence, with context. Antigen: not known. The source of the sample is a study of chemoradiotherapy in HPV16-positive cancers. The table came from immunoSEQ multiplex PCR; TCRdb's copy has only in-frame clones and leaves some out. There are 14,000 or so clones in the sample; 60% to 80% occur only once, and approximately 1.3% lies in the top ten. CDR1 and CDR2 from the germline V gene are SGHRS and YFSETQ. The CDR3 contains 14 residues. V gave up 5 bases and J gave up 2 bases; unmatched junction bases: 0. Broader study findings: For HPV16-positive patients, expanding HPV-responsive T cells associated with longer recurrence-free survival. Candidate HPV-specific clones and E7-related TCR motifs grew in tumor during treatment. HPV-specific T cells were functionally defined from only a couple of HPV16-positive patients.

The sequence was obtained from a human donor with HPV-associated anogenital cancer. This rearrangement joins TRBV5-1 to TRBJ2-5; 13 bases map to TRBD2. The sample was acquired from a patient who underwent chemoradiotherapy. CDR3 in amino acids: CASRGLAGQETQYF. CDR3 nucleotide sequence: TGCGCCAGCAGGGGACTAGCGGGGCAAGAGACCCAGTACTTC.